One sample yielded the 18 T cell receptor beta chains listed below, sequenced in a study of breast tumors, draining lymph nodes, adjacent tissues (dated by TCRdb to 2016 to 2018). Lymph node samples came from the axillary draining lymph nodes of breast cancer patients. To prepare the library, multiplex PCR was applied. Sequencing took place on an Illumina HiSeq 2000. TCRdb reanalyzed the raw reads on its own, using fastp at Q25 for trimming and MiXCR for clone calling, and kept in-frame beta chains. Rows are unified per CDR3 protein, each entry keeping the most common DNA and genes. Recorded for this sample are nearly 110,000 distinct CDR3 sequences; 30% of them occurred a single time. Of the sample, approximately 5.3% falls within the top ten clones. Sequencing used axillary lymph node tissue. These receptors were obtained from a female donor with breast cancer. Some clones in this sample may be carry-over from other donors' samples.

This clonotype was seen many times. DNA of the CDR3: TGTGCCAGCAGCTTGAGACAGAGCTCCTACAATGAGCAGTTCTTC. Residues: CASSLRQSSYNEQFF. V and J are TRBV7-8 and TRBJ2-1; D perhaps matches TRBD1 (5 bases). This CDR3 contains 15 residues. In germline, CDR1 is SGHVS, CDR2 FQNEAQ. The V end lost 3 bases, the J end lost 0 bases, and 9 bases lay between the germline ends.

The chain combines TRBV9 with TRBJ1-5, with TRBD1 as a possible D gene (5 bases). V was trimmed by 2 bases and J by 2 bases, leaving 17 bases between them. This CDR3 comprises 17 residues. CDR1 and CDR2 from the germline V gene are SGDLS and YYNGEE. The DNA for the CDR3 is TGTGCCAGCAGCGTTCACGGAGGGGAGGTTGGCAATCAGCCCCAGCATTTT. This translates into CASSVHGGEVGNQPQHF. Filled out from reference TRBV9 and TRBJ1-5, the complete variable domain reads DSGVTQTPKHLITATGQRVTLRCSPRSGDLSVYWYQQSLDQGLQFLIQYYNGEERAKGNILERFSAQQFPDLHSELNLSSLELGDSALYFCASSVHGGEVGNQPQHFGDGTRLSIL.

This clonotype was observed at least ten times. V and J are TRBV19 and TRBJ1-6, with 7 bases lining up with TRBD1. After removal of 6 bases from V and 8 bases from J, the junction contained 10 bases not matched to a gene. The CDR3 consists of 15 residues. From germline, CDR1 is LNHDA and CDR2 SQIVND (reference sequence). The CDR3 DNA follows: TGTGCCAGTAGCCCCATACAGGGGTCGGATTCACCCCTCCACTTT. It yields the protein CASSPIQGSDSPLHF. The variable domain in full, completed from reference TRBV19 and TRBJ1-6, reads DGGITQSPKYLFRKEGQNVTLSCEQNLNHDAMYWYRQDPGQGLRLIYYSQIVNDFQKGDIAEGYSVSREKKESFPLTVTSAQKNPTAFYLCASSPIQGSDSPLHFGNGTRLTVT.

This clonotype was counted ten times or more. The genes are TRBV19 and TRBJ1-5; D not resolved. There are 16 residues in the CDR3. Trimming stripped 0 bases from V and 7 bases from J, with 16 bases between. Germline CDR1 reads LNHDA; CDR2 reads SQIVND (reference sequence). In DNA form, the CDR3 reads TGTGCCAGTAGTATAGATCGTAGTCGAGGGAGCCAGCCCCAGCATTTT. Its translation is CASSIDRSRGSQPQHF.

Concerning this clonotype: Since a much larger clone is just one base distant, this may be a read error. The V gene is TRBV20-1, the J gene TRBJ2-7; 14 bases match TRBD2. The germline gives CDR1 DFQATT, CDR2 SNEGSKA (reference sequence). This CDR3 spans 16 amino acids. Written as DNA, the CDR3 is TGCAGTGCCAACTCCGGGACTAGCGGGAGACGGTACGAGCAGTGCTTC. Amino acid sequence: CSANSGTSGRRYEQCF.

This clonotype was seen only a few times. This could be a read error, since a much larger clone is one nucleotide away. As the CDR3 is not closed by the conserved phenylalanine or tryptophan, this likely results from a read error. The chain carries TRBV19 and TRBJ1-2; no clear D. Germline V gene sequence: CDR1 LNHDA, CDR2 SQIVND (reference sequence). The V gene lost 4 bases and the J gene lost 0 bases, with 15 bases spanning the gap. The CDR3 loop spans 16 amino acids. For the CDR3, the DNA is TGTGCCAGTAGTAGTTTCGGGAAAAGAGCTAACTATGGCTACACCTCC. This gives the protein CASSSFGKRANYGYTS.

At least ten counts were recorded for this clonotype. The chain couples TRBV7-8 to TRBJ2-6; D is uncertain. Germline CDR1 reads SGHVS; CDR2 reads FQNEAQ. V was cut by 1 base and J by 4 bases, with 11 bases left in between. CDR3 length: 16 amino acids. DNA of the CDR3: TGTGCCAGCAGCTTAGGATTGGCACTGGGGGCCAACGTCCTGACTTTC. Protein sequence: CASSLGLALGANVLTF.

This clonotype has at least ten counts. J is TRBJ2-3 and V is TRBV5-1, with D uncertain. This CDR3 contains 13 residues. Germline-derived CDR1 and CDR2 are SGHRS and YFSETQ. Trimming took off 0 bases at V and 4 bases at J, with 6 bases between the two ends. In DNA form, the CDR3 reads TGCGCCAGCAGCTTGGCCTACGCAGATACGCAGTATTTT. Its protein is CASSLAYADTQYF.

This clonotype was detected many times. This chain connects TRBV4-3 to TRBJ2-3; 8 nucleotides align to TRBD2. The CDR3 has 16 residues. V trimming: 2 bases; J trimming: 2 bases; junction bases outside the gene matches: 6. Per the germline V gene, CDR1 is LGHNA and CDR2 is YSLEER. The CDR3 nucleotides read TGCGCCAGCAGCCAAAGCGGGACTAGGTTCACAGATACGCAGTATTTT. Amino acids: CASSQSGTRFTDTQYF.

This clonotype was counted at least ten times. The chain employs TRBV20-1 and TRBJ2-7; TRBD1 might be the D (5 bases). This CDR3 has 14 residues. V was cut by 4 bases and J by 2 bases, with 15 bases left in between. Germline V gives CDR1 DFQATT, CDR2 SNEGSKA (reference sequence). CDR3 residues: CSANQATETYEQYF. The CDR3 region has the DNA TGCAGTGCTAATCAGGCGACAGAGACCTACGAGCAGTACTTC.

With regard to this clonotype: This clone may be a read error of a much larger clone one base away. The V call is TRBV2, the J call TRBJ1-3; the D gene is possibly TRBD1 (6 bases). CDR1 SNHLY and CDR2 FYNNEI come from the germline V gene. The CDR3 is 15 residues long. The CDR3 is CASSGGGFSGNTVYF. CDR3 coding DNA: TGTGCCAGCAGCGGGGGGGGCTTCTCTGGAAACACCGTATATTTT.

A word on this clonotype: Given a much more abundant clone one base away, this may be a read error. The J gene is TRBJ2-1, the V gene TRBV20-1, with D uncertain. There are 14 residues in the CDR3. Germline loops: CDR1 DFQATT, CDR2 SNEGSKA (reference sequence). The CDR3 DNA reads TGCAGTGCTAGATGGCGGCGCTCCTACACTGAGCAGTTCTTC. Protein: CSARWRRSYTEQFF.

This clonotype was detected many times. The rearrangement links TRBV27 to TRBJ1-5, with D hard to call. CDR1 MNHEY and CDR2 SMNVEV come from the germline V gene (reference sequence). The CDR3 length is 15 residues. V was trimmed by 0 bases and J by 0 bases, leaving 6 bases between them. The CDR3 region is CASSLSAGSNQPQHF. The CDR3 DNA reads as TGTGCCAGCAGTTTATCAGCAGGTAGCAATCAGCCCCAGCATTTT.

This clonotype was detected many times. V and J are TRBV12-3 or TRBV12-4 and TRBJ2-1, with D hard to call. V was pared by 5 bases and J by 7 bases, with 18 bases between. The CDR3 consists of 15 residues. In DNA form, the CDR3 reads TGTGCCAGCAGTCCCGGACGCCCGGGCTCGAATGAGCAGTTCTTC. Protein: CASSPGRPGSNEQFF.

This clonotype was seen at least ten times. This chain links TRBV20-1 with TRBJ2-7, with D tentatively TRBD2 (6 bases). The CDR3 has 13 residues. Between the trimmed V and J ends, which lost 7 bases and 1 base, there was a span of 14 bases. From germline, CDR1 is DFQATT and CDR2 SNEGSKA (reference sequence). The CDR3 is CSVTGTSSYEQYF. In DNA form, the CDR3 reads TGCAGTGTTACCGGGACTTCGTCCTACGAGCAGTACTTC.

This clonotype was detected many times. The chain carries TRBV19 and TRBJ2-3; D unresolved. Trimming took off 3 bases at V and 6 bases at J, with 4 bases between the two ends. The germline V gene encodes CDR1 LNHDA and CDR2 SQIVND (reference sequence). The CDR3 totals 11 residues. Here the CDR3 DNA reads TGTGCCAGTAGTATTGGCGATACGCAGTATTTT. It yields the protein CASSIGDTQYF.

The chain recombines TRBV6-6 with TRBJ1-1, with 8 bases identical to TRBD1. V shed 6 bases and J 4 bases; nucleotides not matched to a gene: 7. This CDR3 is 14 amino acids long. Germline V gene sequence: CDR1 MNHNY, CDR2 SVGAGI (reference sequence). CDR3: CASRKTGDGTEAFF. The CDR3 DNA is TGTGCCAGCAGGAAGACAGGGGACGGCACTGAAGCTTTCTTT.

Of note for this clonotype: A much larger clone lies a single base off, so this may be a read error. The chain combines TRBV5-4 with TRBJ1-2; D is possibly TRBD1 (6 bases). Germline lookup yields CDR1 SGHNT and CDR2 YYREEE (reference sequence). The CDR3 is 13 residues long. Trimming removed 6 bases at V and 8 bases at J, with 17 bases between. This CDR3 is CASTQNRAGGYTF. The CDR3 region has the DNA TGTGCCAGCACACAGAACAGGGCTGGGGGCTACACCTTC.